This T cell receptor beta chain was identified in a study of beta chain features in type 1 diabetes. V was pared by 4 bases and J by 3 bases, with 20 bases between. The CDR3 extends over 16 amino acids. From germline, CDR1 is SGHDT and CDR2 YYEEEE. The isolated RNA, all of it, was reverse transcribed, so expressed TCRB transcripts were what got sequenced. Produced via immunoSEQ multiplex PCR; TCRdb's table is partial and in-frame only. The sample comprises some 700,000 clones, about an eighth of which are singletons, and approximately 0.022% rests with the top ten. Findings and caveats of the study: For patients, the naive, central memory and Treg TCRB repertoires appeared more alike than for healthy donors. Shorter TCRB CDR3s, moderately but significantly so, were found in Type 1 diabetes patients in all four CD4+ subsets.

CD4+ naive, central memory, regulatory and stem cell-like memory cells were sorted via CD45RO/CCR7/CD25/CD127/CD95/CD27. Regarding this clone: What it binds is unknown.

The V gene is TRBV5-6, the J gene TRBJ2-7; tentatively, D is TRBD1 (7 bases). The receptor was isolated from a man younger than 35 with type 1 diabetes. Sequencing was carried out using naive CD4+ T cells from blood. CDR3 in DNA: TGTGCCAGCAGCCCGCTGCGGCAGGGGGGATTCTACGAGCAGTACTTC. Amino acid sequence: CASSPLRQGGFYEQYF.